This passage covers 22 T cell receptor beta chains from one sample sequenced in a study of blood T cell repertoires in COVID-19. TCRdb keeps only in-frame clones here, not all; method: immunoSEQ multiplex PCR. The sample has 250,000 to 300,000 clones, around 86% seen once. Sample: peripheral blood. The receptors originated from a young man with active or convalescent COVID-19.

The chain carries TRBV2 and TRBJ1-3; D possibly corresponds to TRBD1 (6 bases). The CDR3 is made up of 14 amino acids. V was cut by 6 bases and J by 0 bases, with 9 bases left in between. Germline loops: CDR1 SNHLY, CDR2 FYNNEI. The CDR3 region has the DNA TGTGCCAGCAGAAAGGACAGCTCTGGAAACACCATATATTTT. Its protein product is CASRKDSSGNTIYF.

This clone was seen more than once but under ten times. V and J are TRBV27 and TRBJ2-7; no clear D gene. The CDR3 is made up of 14 amino acids. V lost 7 bases and J lost 6, with 19 bases in between. The germline V gene encodes CDR1 MNHEY and CDR2 SMNVEV (reference sequence). CDR3 nucleotides: TGTGCCAGCAAGGTCAGGTCGGTAGTTGGCGAGCAGTACTTC. Encoded protein: CASKVRSVVGEQYF.

The CDR3 coding sequence is TGTGCCCCTCACCACGAGGAGGGAGCCAAAAACATTCAGTACTTC. The encoded protein is CAPHHEEGAKNIQYF. The V and J genes are TRBV24-1 and TRBJ2-4; possibly TRBD2 for D (6 bases). The germline CDR1 and CDR2 sequences are KGHDR and SFDVKD. The CDR3 has 15 amino acids. V shed 12 bases and J shed 0 bases, with 17 bases lying between them.

This clone was recorded only once. CDR3 bases: TGTGCCACCAGCAGAGCCGGACAGGGGGTCTCTGGGGCCAACGTCCTGACTTTC. This translates into CATSRAGQGVSGANVLTF. This chain connects TRBV15 to TRBJ2-6; 10 bases agree with TRBD1. The V gene's germline CDR1 is LNHNV and CDR2 YYDKDF (reference sequence). The V gene end was trimmed by 1 base and the J gene end by 0 bases; junction bases not matched to a gene: 3. The CDR3 runs to 18 residues.

The chain has TRBV27 and TRBJ1-1, with unresolved D. Germline CDR1 reads MNHEY; CDR2 reads SMNVEV (reference sequence). V was pared by 7 bases and J by 0 bases, with 12 bases between. The CDR3 consists of 14 residues. CDR3 coding DNA: TGTGCCAGCACCCCCGCGGCCATGAACACTGAAGCTTTCTTT. Translation gives CASTPAAMNTEAFF.

The chain links TRBV19 to TRBJ1-2, with 7 bases that match TRBD1. This CDR3 is 16 amino acids long. Germline CDR1 is LNHDA and CDR2 is SQIVND (reference sequence). V lost 4 bases and J lost 4; bases outside the gene matches: 12. The CDR3 is CASSTPGSRDSYGYTF. CDR3 coding DNA: TGTGCCAGTAGTACCCCGGGCTCCCGGGACAGCTATGGCTACACCTTC.

The V and J genes are TRBV5-1 and TRBJ2-3; 12 bases line up with TRBD2. This CDR3 is 15 amino acids long. Unmatched junction bases numbered 3, after V lost 3 bases and J lost 4 bases. CDR1 and CDR2 from the germline V gene are SGHRS and YFSETQ. CDR3 bases: TGCGCCAGCAGCTACGGACTAGCGGGACCAGATACGCAGTATTTT. Translated, it gives CASSYGLAGPDTQYF. The full variable domain, its missing parts supplied by reference TRBV5-1 and TRBJ2-3, is KAGVTQTPRYLIKTRGQQVTLSCSPISGHRSVSWYQQTPGQGLQFLFEYFSETQRNKGNFPGRFSGRQFSNSRSEMNVSTLELGDSALYLCASSYGLAGPDTQYFGPGTRLTVL.

This chain connects TRBV5-8 to TRBJ1-2; no clear D. This CDR3 is built from 10 residues. Germline CDR1 and CDR2: SGHTS and YDEGEE. Trimming left V 1 base short and J 8 bases short, with 3 bases between. In DNA form, the CDR3 reads TGTGCCAGCAGCTTGCGGGGCTACACCTTC. Encoded protein: CASSLRGYTF.

The rearrangement uses TRBV14 and TRBJ1-2, with D tentatively TRBD1 (6 bases). Deletions cut 4 bases from V and 8 bases from J, with 14 bases between. This CDR3 is built from 13 residues. Per germline, CDR1 SGHDN and CDR2 FVKESK. CDR3 nucleotides: TGTGCCAGCAGCCGATGGGACAACCTCGGCTACACCTTC. It specifies CASSRWDNLGYTF. Complete variable domain (other parts from reference TRBV14 and TRBJ1-2): EAGVTQFPSHSVIEKGQTVTLRCDPISGHDNLYWYRRVMGKEIKFLLHFVKESKQDESGMPNNRFLAERTGGTYSTLKVQPAELEDSGVYFCASSRWDNLGYTFGSGTRLTVV.

In nucleotides, the CDR3 is TGTGCCAGCAGTTTCACTTCGGGGGGTTATGAGACCCAGTACTTC. It specifies CASSFTSGGYETQYF. V gene TRBV5-6 combines with J gene TRBJ2-5, with 7 bases fitting TRBD2. Germline V gene sequence: CDR1 SGHDT, CDR2 YYEEEE. The CDR3 has 15 amino acids. J was trimmed by 5 bases and V by 5 bases; bases with no gene match: 12. The entire variable domain, with the rest obtained from reference TRBV5-6 and TRBJ2-5, is as follows: DAGVTQSPTHLIKTRGQQVTLRCSPKSGHDTVSWYQQALGQGPQFIFQYYEEEERQRGNFPDRFSGHQFPNYSSELNVNALLLGDSALYLCASSFTSGGYETQYFGPGTRLLVL.

The chain is built from TRBV6-6 and TRBJ1-5, with a possible D match to TRBD1 (6 bases). Looked up from germline, CDR1 is MNHNY and CDR2 is SVGAGI (reference sequence). V was shortened by 7 bases and J by 6 bases, with 19 bases between the two germline ends. The CDR3 is 15 amino acids. CDR3 sequence: CASNQAGHLSQPQHF. CDR3 coding DNA: TGTGCCAGCAACCAAGCGGGACACCTTAGTCAGCCCCAGCATTTT.

V is TRBV30 and J is TRBJ2-7, with D tentatively TRBD2 (6 bases). Trimming took off 1 base at V and 0 bases at J, with 10 bases between the two ends. Looked up from germline, CDR1 is GTSNPN and CDR2 is SVGIG (reference sequence). The CDR3 spans 14 residues. The CDR3 DNA reads as TGTGCCTGGAGTGCTGGGGGGATCTCCTACGAGCAGTACTTC. Its protein product is CAWSAGGISYEQYF.

The CDR3 is CASSDPRGLGNEQFF. CDR3 DNA sequence: TGTGCCAGCAGTGACCCCAGGGGTCTGGGGAATGAGCAGTTCTTC. This chain links TRBV28 with TRBJ2-1, with a tentative D call TRBD1 (6 bases). Trimming removed 5 bases at V and 7 bases at J, with 18 bases between. CDR1 is MDHEN, CDR2 SYDVKM, per germline. The CDR3 runs to 15 residues.

V gene TRBV6-5 combines with J gene TRBJ2-5, with 7 bases that match TRBD2. Germline loops: CDR1 MNHEY, CDR2 SVGAGI. This CDR3 region has 14 residues. Trimming cost V 7 bases and J 10 bases; bases outside gene matches: 15. CDR3 DNA: TGTGCCAGCAAAATGGGAGGGATTCAGGGTGACCAGTACTTC. Protein: CASKMGGIQGDQYF.

The chain carries TRBV9 and TRBJ2-7, with D uncertain. Trimming stripped 4 bases from V and 5 bases from J, with 13 bases between. CDR1 SGDLS and CDR2 YYNGEE come from the germline V gene. The CDR3 sequence is 13 residues long. CDR3 in DNA: TGTGCCAGCAGCATTGGGCCCGGCGACGAGCAGTACTTC. Translation: CASSIGPGDEQYF.

The rearrangement uses TRBV28 and TRBJ1-1; TRBD1 aligns across 8 bases. CDR3 length: 15 residues. V lost 6 bases to trimming and J lost 7 bases; unmatched junction nucleotides: 13. Germline V gene sequence: CDR1 MDHEN, CDR2 SYDVKM. The CDR3 DNA reads TGTGCCAGCAGGCCCCAGGGGGCTCTAGGGGATGAAGCTTTCTTT. Its translation: CASRPQGALGDEAFF.

This chain joins TRBV28 and TRBJ1-5; D remains unclear. V gave up 1 base and J gave up 6 bases, with 16 bases separating them. Germline V gene lookup returns CDR1 MDHEN and CDR2 SYDVKM. The CDR3 is 16 amino acids. CDR3 coding DNA: TGTGCCAGCAGTTTATTGGGAGGCGGCGTTCGTCAGCCCCAGCATTTT. This gives the protein CASSLLGGGVRQPQHF.

The gene calls are TRBV27 and TRBJ2-1; maybe TRBD2 (5 bases). Germline V gives CDR1 MNHEY, CDR2 SMNVEV (reference sequence). V was trimmed by 7 bases and J by 0 bases, leaving 16 bases between them. The CDR3 has 16 amino acids. Here the CDR3 reads CASTYSRGSSYNEQFF. In DNA, the CDR3 is TGTGCCAGCACCTACAGCCGGGGAAGCTCCTACAATGAGCAGTTCTTC.

As DNA, the CDR3 is TGTGCCATCAGCGGACTATTCATGAACACTGAAGCTTTCTTT. Its protein product is CAISGLFMNTEAFF. The chain recombines TRBV10-3 with TRBJ1-1; D remains ambiguous. This CDR3 has 14 amino acids. V lost 6 bases and J lost 0, with 11 bases in between. Per germline, CDR1 ENHRY and CDR2 SYGVKD.

DNA of the CDR3: TGTGCCAGCAGTCTCTCCGGGACTTTCCTCTCGCGGGAGCAGTACTTC. It is translated as CASSLSGTFLSREQYF. The chain uses TRBV27 and TRBJ2-7; possibly TRBD2 for D (6 bases). CDR1 and CDR2 (germline): MNHEY, SMNVEV (reference sequence). The CDR3 covers 16 residues. V dropped 5 bases and J dropped 7 bases, with 24 bases sitting between them.

The chain is built from TRBV2 and TRBJ1-6, with D possibly being TRBD1 (6 bases). The germline CDR1 and CDR2 sequences are SNHLY and FYNNEI. V lost 3 bases and J 10 bases, leaving 10 bases between the germline ends. The CDR3 has 13 residues. The CDR3 loop is CASSEDSPSPLHF. For the CDR3, the DNA is TGTGCCAGCAGTGAGGACAGTCCCTCACCCCTCCACTTT.

The chain carries TRBV23-1 and TRBJ2-1, with TRBD1 matching over 9 bases. TRBV23-1 carries the ORF label, with uncertain function. The CDR3 is made up of 16 amino acids. V gave up 4 bases and J gave up 7 bases; unmatched junction bases: 11. The CDR3 coding sequence is TGCGCCAGCAGTCCCCCCGGACAGGGGCGTCTTAATGAGCAGTTCTTC. It is translated as CASSPPGQGRLNEQFF.